This is a list of T cell receptor beta chains from one sample in a study of T cell changes during pregnancy in multiple sclerosis. Using immunoSEQ multiplex PCR, the repertoire was profiled, and TCRdb retains in-frame clones only, with some absent. Of roughly 15,000 clones listed, 80% to 85% are singletons. Sample: CD8+ T cells from peripheral blood mononuclear cells, taken in the third trimester of pregnancy. The receptors were gathered from a female donor in good health, enrolled as a control in a pregnancy study. CDR3s include the opening cysteine and the closing phenylalanine or tryptophan. The D gene is left open where the match is weak. Part of the rows lack a size; the others show once, few, many or a class for expanded clones.

j_call d_call clone_size v_call cdr3_nt cdr3_aa
TRBJ1-2 . few TRBV7-2 TGTGCCAGCAGCTTAGGCAGGGCTGACTATGGCTACACCTTC CASSLGRADYGYTF
TRBJ1-2 . . TRBV14 TGTGCCAGCAGCCAAGGGTTCGGAGGCGGCTATGGCTACACCTTC CASSQGFGGGYGYTF
TRBJ2-7 . medium-sized TRBV10-1 TGCGCCAGCAGTAGTGGCCCGGAGGTCGAGCAGTACTTC CASSSGPEVEQYF
TRBJ2-5 TRBD1 . TRBV27 TGTGCCAGCAGTTTATCGGACAGGGGGACTCAAGAGACCCAGTACTTC CASSLSDRGTQETQYF
TRBJ2-7 TRBD2 . TRBV27 TGTGCCAGCAGTTTATCGAGGGACTACTACGAGCAGTACTTC CASSLSRDYYEQYF
TRBJ1-2 . . TRBV19 TGTGCCAGTAGTATAGATTCGGCTAACTATGGCTACACCTTC CASSIDSANYGYTF
TRBJ2-1 TRBD2 . TRBV6-6 TGTGCCAGCAGTTACCGGACTAGCGGTGCATACAATGAGCAGTTCTTC CASSYRTSGAYNEQFF
TRBJ2-6 TRBD2 . TRBV9 TGTGCCAGCAGCGCCACTAGCGGGGGGTCTGGGGCCAACGTCCTGACTTTC CASSATSGGSGANVLTF
TRBJ2-7 . . TRBV29-1 TGCAGCGTTGAAGTGGCAGAATCCTACGAGCAGTACTTC CSVEVAESYEQYF
TRBJ1-2 . . TRBV6-6 TGTGCCAGCAGCTATAACAGGGAGGGGGACTATGGCTACACCTTC CASSYNREGDYGYTF
TRBJ2-3 TRBD2 . TRBV7-2 TGTGCCAGCACCTCAGGGACTAGCGCCACAGATACGCAGTATTTT CASTSGTSATDTQYF
TRBJ2-5 TRBD2 . TRBV2 TGTGCCATCCTCAGACTAGCGGGGGACCCCGTCCAAGAGACCCAGTACTTC CAILRLAGDPVQETQYF
TRBJ1-2 . . TRBV7-9 TGTGCCAGCAGCTCACCGGCCAGGGGAGATGGCTACACCTTC CASSSPARGDGYTF
TRBJ1-1 TRBD1 once TRBV5-6 TGTGCCAGCAGCATAGGGGGCCCTGAAGCTTTCTTT CASSIGGPEAFF
TRBJ1-2 TRBD1 . TRBV9 TGTGCCAGCTCACGCGGCAGGGGGCTCGGTGGCTACACCTTC CASSRGRGLGGYTF
TRBJ1-1 TRBD1 . TRBV27 TGTGCCAGCAGTTTAATGGGACAGGGGGCGAGAAACACTGAAGCTTTCTTT CASSLMGQGARNTEAFF
TRBJ1-1 . . TRBV11-3 TGTGCCAGCAGCGCCCGGGGAGCTGAAGCTTTCTTT CASSARGAEAFF
TRBJ2-7 . . TRBV5-5 TGTGCCAGCAGCTTACCGAGCGAGGCTAGTTCCTACGAGCAGTACTTC CASSLPSEASSYEQYF
TRBJ2-7 TRBD2 . TRBV7-8 TGTGCCAGCACCAATAACAAGGGTCTAGCGGAGACCTACGAGCAGTACTTC CASTNNKGLAETYEQYF
TRBJ1-1 . . TRBV7-2 TGTGCCAGCAGCTTTTGGCAGGGCGCTGAAGCTTTCTTT CASSFWQGAEAFF
TRBJ1-5 TRBD1 once TRBV5-5 TGTGCCAGCAGCTTGGCAGGGGGGATCCAGCCCCAGCATTTT CASSLAGGIQPQHF
TRBJ1-5 . . TRBV30 TGTGCCTGGAGTACACGGGGTTCTGGTAGTCAGCCCCAGCATTTT CAWSTRGSGSQPQHF
TRBJ2-2 . . TRBV19 TGTGCCAGTACCCCCGGGGGGGAGCTGTTTTTT CASTPGGELFF
TRBJ2-7 . . TRBV10-3 TGTGCCATCAGTGCAGTCAGGGGGGACGAGCAGTACTTC CAISAVRGDEQYF
TRBJ2-7 . . TRBV5-3 TGTGCCAGAAGCTCGGTTTGTGGCTACGAGCAGTACTTC CARSSVCGYEQYF
TRBJ2-3 TRBD1 . TRBV7-9 TGTGCCAGCAGCAACTACCGGGACAGAGGGCCAGATACGCAGTATTTT CASSNYRDRGPDTQYF
TRBJ2-7 . . TRBV21-1 TGTGCCAGCAGCAAAAACAGGGTAGGTTACGAGCAGTACTTC CASSKNRVGYEQYF
TRBJ2-7 . . TRBV7-2 TGTGCCAGCAGCTTAGGTAACGAGCAGTACTTC CASSLGNEQYF
TRBJ2-7 . . TRBV27 TGTGCCAGCAGTGGTCAGGCGTCCTACGAGCAGTACTTC CASSGQASYEQYF
TRBJ2-7 . . TRBV4-1 TGCGCCAGCAGCCAAGAACAGGCTGGGTACGAGCAGTACTTC CASSQEQAGYEQYF
TRBJ1-1 TRBD1 medium-sized TRBV7-9 TGTGCCAGCAGCTTGACAGGGATGAACACTGAAGCTTTCTTT CASSLTGMNTEAFF
TRBJ1-2 . . TRBV9 TGTGCCAGCAGGTGGGGCAGGGATGGCTACACCTTC CASRWGRDGYTF
TRBJ2-3 TRBD2 . TRBV5-6 TGTGCCAGCAGCGCGGGGGGACCAGATACGCAGTATTTT CASSAGGPDTQYF
TRBJ2-3 TRBD2 few TRBV7-2 TGTGCCAGCAGCGCTACTAGCGGCGACGGGGATACGCAGTATTTT CASSATSGDGDTQYF
TRBJ2-1 TRBD2 . TRBV30 TGTGCCTGGACCATAGCGGGGGGGCCTTTCAATGAGCAGTTCTTC CAWTIAGGPFNEQFF
TRBJ2-3 TRBD1 few TRBV6-1 TGTGCCAGCAGTGAAGGACAGGGTTGGACGGATACGCAGTATTTT CASSEGQGWTDTQYF